The rows below give T cell receptor beta chains drawn from one sample of a study of PD-L1 blockade in urothelial cancer. Sequencing was performed with immunoSEQ multiplex PCR; in TCRdb, only in-frame clones are kept and a portion is missing. The repertoire holds 70,000 to 95,000 clones, with roughly 90% as singletons. The sequencing used PBMCs, collected around atezolizumab (anti-PD-L1) treatment. These receptors were taken from an elderly woman with urothelial cancer. Both conserved end residues are part of each CDR3. D genes are given only for firm matches. Some rows have no size entry. The others give once, few or many, or a class for an expanded clone.

d_call	v_call	clone_size	j_call	cdr3_nt	cdr3_aa
-	TRBV11-2	-	TRBJ1-2	TGTGCCAGCAGCTTAGATCGCCTTGTATCATCCGGGTATGGCTACACCTTC	CASSLDRLVSSGYGYTF
-	TRBV29-1	-	TRBJ1-2	TGCAGCGTTGGTAGAGCGGACGGCTACACCTTC	CSVGRADGYTF
TRBD1	TRBV11-2	-	TRBJ2-1	TGTGCCAGCAGCCTAGGACAGGTCCTTAACAATGAGCAGTTCTTC	CASSLGQVLNNEQFF
TRBD1	TRBV5-1	-	TRBJ2-7	TGCGCCAGCAGCAGGACAGGGCACGAGCAGTACTTC	CASSRTGHEQYF
-	TRBV5-6	-	TRBJ2-1	TGTGCCAGCAGCTCCGGGACTCCTAATGAGCAGTTCTTC	CASSSGTPNEQFF
-	TRBV6-1	-	TRBJ2-3	TGTGCCAGCAGTGAAGTACTCGGGGTGGGGACAGATACGCAGTATTTT	CASSEVLGVGTDTQYF
TRBD1	TRBV7-2	-	TRBJ2-7	TGTGCCAGCAGCCCTGACAGGGGCTCCTACGAGCAGTACTTC	CASSPDRGSYEQYF
-	TRBV6-1	-	TRBJ1-5	TGTGCCAGCAGTGAAGCGGGCGGGGTAAATCAGCCCCAGCATTTT	CASSEAGGVNQPQHF
-	TRBV20-1	-	TRBJ2-5	TGCAGTGCTGTCCTCCTTGAGACCCAGTACTTC	CSAVLLETQYF
-	TRBV21-1	once	TRBJ2-3	TGTGCCAGCAGCAGAATGTATGGGAGAACGAAGCTCACAGATACGCAGTATTTT	CASSRMYGRTKLTDTQYF
-	TRBV27	-	TRBJ1-1	TGTGCCAGCAGTTTCCAAGGGGGGAACACTGAAGCTTTCTTT	CASSFQGGNTEAFF
TRBD1	TRBV6-1	-	TRBJ2-5	TGTGCCAGCAGTGATAATAGGGCAGGGGGCGAGACCCAGTACTTC	CASSDNRAGGETQYF
TRBD2	TRBV27	-	TRBJ2-2	TGTGCCAGCATCCAATCAGTTGCTAGCGGGATCGGGGAGCTGTTTTTT	CASIQSVASGIGELFF
-	TRBV6-5	-	TRBJ1-5	TGTGCCAGCATCAAAAGGGGTGGCAATCAGCCCCAGCATTTT	CASIKRGGNQPQHF
-	TRBV7-8	-	TRBJ2-3	TGTGCCAGCAGCCGCCTAGCAGATACGCAGTATTTT	CASSRLADTQYF
TRBD2	TRBV6-5	-	TRBJ2-3	TGTGCCAGCAGTTACCCCGGACTAGCGCAGCAGTATTTT	CASSYPGLAQQYF
TRBD2	TRBV29-1	-	TRBJ2-7	TGCAGCGTTGGGGGTAGCGGGAGTTACTCCTACGAGCAGTACTTC	CSVGGSGSYSYEQYF
-	TRBV5-1	-	TRBJ2-7	TGCGCCAGCAGCAGGGACTCCACCTACGAGCAGTACTTC	CASSRDSTYEQYF
-	TRBV5-1	-	TRBJ1-1	TGCGCCAGCAGCTTCGGGGACACTGAAGCTTTCTTT	CASSFGDTEAFF
-	TRBV5-5	-	TRBJ2-7	TGTGCCAGCAGCTTGGCGTACTACGAGCAGTACTTC	CASSLAYYEQYF
-	TRBV27	-	TRBJ2-5	TGTGCCAGCAGTTCGATCGGGGTTCAAGAGACCCAGTACTTC	CASSSIGVQETQYF
-	TRBV7-8	-	TRBJ1-1	TGTGCCAGCAGCTTAGCAGCGGGCTTGGGCACTGAAGCTTTCTTT	CASSLAAGLGTEAFF
-	TRBV30	-	TRBJ1-2	TGTGCCTGGACTGCGGGCAGGCGTTTTCATGGCTACACCTTC	CAWTAGRRFHGYTF